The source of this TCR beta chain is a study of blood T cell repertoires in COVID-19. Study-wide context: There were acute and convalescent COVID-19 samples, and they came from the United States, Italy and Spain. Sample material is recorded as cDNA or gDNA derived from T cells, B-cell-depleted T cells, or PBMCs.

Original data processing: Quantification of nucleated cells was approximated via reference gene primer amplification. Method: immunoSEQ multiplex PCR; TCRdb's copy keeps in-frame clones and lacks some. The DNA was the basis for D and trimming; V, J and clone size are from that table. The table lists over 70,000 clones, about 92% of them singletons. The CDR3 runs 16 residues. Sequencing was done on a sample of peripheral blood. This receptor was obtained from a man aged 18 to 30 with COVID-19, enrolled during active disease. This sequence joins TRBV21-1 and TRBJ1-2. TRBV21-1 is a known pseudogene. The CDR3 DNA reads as TGTGCCAGCAGCAACCCCTCGCCCGTAGTTAACTATGGCTACACCTTC. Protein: CASSNPSPVVNYGYTF.